The rows below give T cell receptor beta chains drawn from one sample of a study of a mutant IDH1 vaccine in newly diagnosed glioma. Method: immunoSEQ multiplex PCR; TCRdb's copy keeps in-frame clones and lacks some. Counted here are roughly 42,000 clones, around 85% occurring once; the ten biggest clones make up approximately 1.7%. Their cognate antigens are unknown. Specimen: PBMCs, collected from a glioma patient whose treatment included an IDH1 peptide vaccine. The receptors originated from a man between 40 and 49 years old with glioma. The CDR3 runs from the conserved cysteine through the conserved F or W. The D gene is left open where the match is weak. Part of the rows lack a size; the others show once, few, many or a class for expanded clones.

TRBV4-1,TRBD2,TRBJ2-1,.,CASSSPRGTLGNEQFF,TGCGCCAGCAGCTCCCCGCGGGGGACTCTAGGAAATGAGCAGTTCTTC
TRBV5-1,.,TRBJ2-7,once,CASSLVSAAGDEQYF,TGCGCCAGCAGCTTGGTATCGGCGGCAGGGGACGAGCAGTACTTC
TRBV18,.,TRBJ2-5,.,CASSPGTQETQYF,TGTGCCAGCTCACCGGGGACCCAAGAGACCCAGTACTTC
TRBV6-5,TRBD1,TRBJ2-3,.,CASRRDRASTDTQYF,TGTGCCAGCAGACGAGACAGGGCTAGCACAGATACGCAGTATTTT
TRBV29-1,.,TRBJ2-5,.,CSANRETQYF,TGCAGCGCTAATAGGGAGACCCAGTACTTC
TRBV5-1,TRBD1,TRBJ2-5,.,CASSLFPGGETQYF,TGCGCCAGCAGCTTGTTCCCAGGGGGAGAGACCCAGTACTTC
TRBV20-1,.,TRBJ1-2,.,CSAGGYDGYTF,TGCAGTGCTGGGGGCTACGATGGCTACACCTTC
TRBV5-4,.,TRBJ1-3,.,CASSSGTYEKSGNTIYF,TGTGCCAGCAGCTCGGGGACGTACGAAAAGTCTGGAAACACCATATATTTT
TRBV7-9,.,TRBJ2-7,.,CASSPEAPGYEQYF,TGTGCCAGCAGCCCGGAGGCCCCTGGGTACGAGCAGTACTTC
TRBV4-1,.,TRBJ2-7,once,CASSQYLDGGYEQYF,TGCGCCAGCAGCCAATATTTGGATGGCGGCTACGAGCAGTACTTC
TRBV7-8,TRBD2,TRBJ2-7,.,CASSPRGGLAGSYEQYF,TGTGCCAGCAGCCCCCGGGGTGGGCTAGCGGGTTCCTACGAGCAGTACTTC
TRBV6-5,.,TRBJ1-3,once,CASSYWGSSGNTIYF,TGTGCCAGCAGTTATTGGGGCAGCTCTGGAAACACCATATATTTT
TRBV6-6,.,TRBJ2-3,.,CASSSSGTGTDTQYF,TGTGCCAGCAGTTCCTCCGGGACCGGCACAGATACGCAGTATTTT
TRBV19,.,TRBJ1-1,.,CASRNLGGGEAFF,TGTGCCAGTAGAAACCTCGGGGGTGGTGAAGCTTTCTTT
TRBV7-2,TRBD2,TRBJ2-1,once,CASSLELAGNEQFF,TGTGCCAGCAGCTTAGAACTAGCGGGCAATGAGCAGTTCTTC
TRBV7-2,TRBD2,TRBJ2-5,.,CASSPGGAGVGETQYF,TGTGCCAGCAGCCCCGGGGGAGCGGGAGTGGGGGAGACCCAGTACTTC
TRBV6-4,TRBD2,TRBJ2-1,few,CASSPLAGEVDEQFF,TGTGCCAGCAGTCCTCTGGCGGGAGAAGTAGATGAGCAGTTCTTC
TRBV28,TRBD1,TRBJ1-2,few,CASSLAAGGFSYGYTF,TGTGCCAGCAGTTTAGCGGCAGGGGGTTTCTCATATGGCTACACCTTC
TRBV19,TRBD1,TRBJ2-7,once,CASSIVRGTGFYEQYF,TGTGCCAGTAGTATAGTTCGGGGGACAGGGTTCTACGAGCAGTACTTC
TRBV10-3,TRBD1,TRBJ2-1,.,CAIGRSMQGQRNNEQFF,TGTGCCATAGGAAGGTCCATGCAGGGACAGAGAAACAATGAGCAGTTCTTC
TRBV23-1,.,TRBJ1-3,.,CASSQSSPVSGNTIYF,TGCGCCAGCAGTCAATCGTCGCCAGTCTCTGGAAACACCATATATTTT
TRBV7-2,TRBD2,TRBJ2-1,.,CASSLGTSGINEQFF,TGTGCCAGCAGCTTGGGGACTAGCGGGATAAATGAGCAGTTCTTC
TRBV7-7,.,TRBJ2-2,.,CASSASSQEIGGELFF,TGTGCTAGCAGCGCCTCCAGTCAGGAGATTGGCGGGGAGCTGTTTTTT
TRBV18,.,TRBJ1-1,few,CAGTRGSMNTEAFF,TGTGCCGGGACCAGGGGAAGTATGAACACTGAAGCTTTCTTT
TRBV5-6,.,TRBJ2-5,few,CASSLVGGETQYF,TGTGCCAGCAGCTTGGTTGGAGGTGAGACCCAGTACTTC
TRBV6-5,.,TRBJ2-7,.,CASSLGPGNYEQYF,TGTGCCAGCAGTCTAGGGCCGGGGAACTACGAGCAGTACTTC
TRBV5-5,.,TRBJ2-5,once,CASSFTGFGETQYF,TGTGCCAGCAGCTTCACAGGGTTTGGGGAGACCCAGTACTTC
TRBV25-1,.,TRBJ2-6,once,CASSPRAPPRPGANVLTF,TGTGCCAGCAGTCCACGCGCCCCGCCTCGTCCTGGGGCCAACGTCCTGACTTTC
TRBV7-9,.,TRBJ1-1,.,CASSLRRSGQNTEAFF,TGTGCCAGCAGCCTGCGCCGGAGCGGACAGAACACTGAAGCTTTCTTT
TRBV27,TRBD2,TRBJ2-7,once,CASSKRTSGSYEQYF,TGTGCCAGCAGTAAAAGGACTAGCGGCTCCTACGAGCAGTACTTC
TRBV28,.,TRBJ1-2,.,CASRRQAYGYTF,TGTGCCAGCAGGAGACAGGCCTATGGCTACACCTTC
TRBV19,.,TRBJ1-1,.,CASSPRIPGHIGANTEAFF,TGTGCCAGTAGTCCCAGAATACCGGGGCACATTGGGGCGAACACTGAAGCTTTCTTT
TRBV5-1,.,TRBJ2-1,.,CASTRESSYNEQFF,TGCGCCAGCACCCGGGAAAGCTCCTACAATGAGCAGTTCTTC
TRBV27,.,TRBJ2-2,.,CASSSRGLNTGELFF,TGTGCCAGCAGTTCGAGGGGATTGAACACCGGGGAGCTGTTTTTT
TRBV5-1,.,TRBJ2-7,.,CASSPPTLAPEQYF,TGCGCCAGCAGCCCACCTACTCTAGCGCCTGAGCAGTACTTC
TRBV7-9,TRBD1,TRBJ1-4,once,CASSQVGQDATNEKLFF,TGTGCCAGCAGCCAAGTGGGACAGGATGCAACTAATGAAAAACTGTTTTTT
TRBV19,TRBD1,TRBJ1-5,.,CASSYGQGRYGNQPQHF,TGTGCCAGTAGTTACGGACAGGGAAGGTATGGCAATCAGCCCCAGCATTTT
TRBV7-7,TRBD1,TRBJ2-2,.,CASGRGQDTGELFF,TGTGCCAGCGGAAGGGGGCAGGACACCGGGGAGCTGTTTTTT
TRBV18,.,TRBJ2-7,once,CASSPAGSEQYF,TGTGCCAGCTCACCAGCGGGGTCCGAGCAGTACTTC
TRBV5-1,.,TRBJ2-7,.,CASSPGTTTTRDRGEQYF,TGCGCCAGCAGCCCCGGGACAACCACTACTAGGGACCGCGGGGAGCAGTACTTC
TRBV7-2,TRBD1,TRBJ1-2,.,CASSLDFQGASGGYTF,TGTGCCAGCAGCTTAGACTTTCAGGGGGCTAGTGGAGGCTACACCTTC
TRBV2,TRBD1,TRBJ1-4,.,CAGQGRWSQKLFF,TGTGCCGGACAGGGCCGTTGGAGTCAAAAACTGTTTTTT
TRBV7-2,.,TRBJ2-7,.,CASSPGPGPYEQYF,TGTGCCAGCAGCCCGGGCCCAGGGCCCTACGAGCAGTACTTC
TRBV6-5,.,TRBJ2-7,.,CASSSRSTYSYEQYF,TGTGCCAGCAGTTCCCGCAGTACGTATTCCTACGAGCAGTACTTC
TRBV27,.,TRBJ2-3,.,CTRAEVDTQYF,TGTACCCGGGCGGAGGTGGATACGCAGTATTTT
TRBV6-1,TRBD2,TRBJ2-3,few,CASSELGEGLGTQYF,TGTGCCAGCAGTGAACTGGGGGAGGGCCTGGGTACGCAGTATTTT
TRBV19,TRBD2,TRBJ2-4,.,CASSIGLAGGINIQYF,TGTGCCAGTAGTATTGGACTAGCGGGAGGCATAAACATTCAGTACTTC
TRBV7-9,.,TRBJ1-2,.,CASSLSSRVGYTF,TGTGCCAGCAGCTTAAGTTCTAGGGTTGGCTACACCTTC
TRBV7-2,.,TRBJ2-5,.,CASSVNTPQETQYF,TGTGCCAGCAGCGTGAATACCCCACAAGAGACCCAGTACTTC